This entry is about one T cell receptor (beta chain). In the original analysis: Amplification from reference gene primers served as the basis for estimated nucleated cell counts. The data were produced by immunoSEQ multiplex PCR, yet TCRdb's version contains in-frame clones alone and is incomplete. V and J calls and clone size are as listed in that table; D and trimming were resolved from the DNA. The sample consists of 25,000 or so clones, approximately 94% of them appearing once. The sample is drawn from a study of blood T cell repertoires in COVID-19. Looking at the study overall: Collection of acute and convalescent COVID-19 samples took place in the United States, Italy and Spain. Sources were T cells, B-cell-depleted T cells, or PBMCs; the material itself was cDNA or gDNA.

CDR3 length: 15 residues. The germline CDR1 and CDR2 sequences are SGHDT and YYEEEE. Trimming cost V 1 base and J 5 bases, with 15 bases left between them. Specimen: peripheral blood. The sequence came from a human donor with active COVID-19. The donor label of this sample is uncertain. The V call is TRBV5-6, the J call TRBJ2-5; weak D call: TRBD2 (5 bases). The CDR3 DNA reads TGTGCCAGCAGCTTGTTTCTAGTAGGCGGGGAGACCCAGTACTTC. Amino acids: CASSLFLVGGETQYF.